This record covers a single TCR beta chain. Assay used: immunoSEQ multiplex PCR; TCRdb lists only in-frame clones, some missing. In the table there are more than 200,000 clones, 80% of which are singletons. This specimen belongs to a study of blood T cell repertoires in COVID-19. The CDR3 loop spans 13 amino acids. CDR1 and CDR2 from the germline V gene are SGDLS and YYNGEE. The V gene lost 4 bases and the J gene lost 6 bases, with 11 bases spanning the gap. The sequenced sample consisted of PBMCs or T cells enriched from blood (not recorded which). This TCR was sampled from a woman aged 40 to 55 with acute COVID-19. The J gene is TRBJ1-5, the V gene TRBV9, with D uncertain. CDR3 nucleotides: TGTGCCAGCAGCCCGGGAAGTGGTCAGCCCCAGCATTTT. This codes for CASSPGSGQPQHF.